This is a list of T cell receptor beta chains from one sample in a study of early T cells in non-severe SARS-CoV-2 infection. TCRdb fed the 5' RACE reads into MiXCR, producing one record per CDR3 protein. The sample gives approximately 35,000 distinct CDR3 sequences, 4.5% to 6% of which show up once; under 6% is in the top ten. The sequenced material came from whole blood. The receptors were gathered from an adult who was a healthcare worker with PCR-confirmed SARS-CoV-2 infection or an uninfected control (not recorded which). The CDR3 runs from the conserved cysteine through the conserved F or W. D genes are given only for firm matches. Not every row has a clone size; where given, it reads once, few, many or a size class.

TRBD2	TRBV19	few	TRBJ2-2	CASSIAAGVKTGELFF	TGTGCCAGTAGTATAGCGGCGGGAGTAAAAACCGGGGAGCTGTTTTTT
NA	TRBV11-2	many	TRBJ2-2	CASSPPGRAGELFF	TGTGCCAGCAGCCCTCCCGGGCGAGCCGGGGAGCTGTTTTTT
TRBD2	TRBV24-1	many	TRBJ2-1	CATSDPGLAEGDEQFF	TGTGCCACCAGTGATCCGGGACTAGCGGAGGGCGATGAGCAGTTCTTC
NA	TRBV4-1	many	TRBJ2-7	CASSQDYYEQYF	TGCGCCAGCAGCCAGGACTACTACGAGCAGTACTTC
NA	TRBV7-3	NA	TRBJ2-6	CASRGTGANVLTF	TGTGCCAGCCGAGGCACCGGGGCCAACGTCCTGACTTTC
TRBD2	TRBV7-6	many	TRBJ2-1	CASSFSGRAKYEQFF	TGTGCCAGCAGCTTCAGCGGGAGGGCCAAGTATGAGCAGTTCTTC
TRBD1	TRBV2	many	TRBJ2-1	CASNPQGWRYEQFF	TGTGCCAGCAACCCACAGGGGTGGAGGTATGAGCAGTTCTTC
NA	TRBV5-1	many	TRBJ2-5	CASLRDTLQETQYF	TGCGCCAGTCTTAGGGACACACTCCAAGAGACCCAGTACTTC
NA	TRBV7-8	many	TRBJ2-3	CASSLGQPSTDTQYF	TGTGCCAGCAGCTTAGGACAACCCAGCACAGATACGCAGTATTTT
TRBD2	TRBV7-2	many	TRBJ2-5	CASSQRTSRQETQYF	TGTGCCAGCAGCCAGAGGACTAGCAGACAAGAGACCCAGTACTTC
TRBD1	TRBV25-1	NA	TRBJ2-2	CASSDLAAGQGSNGELFF	TGTGCCAGCAGTGACCTAGCCGCCGGACAGGGATCCAACGGGGAGCTGTTTTTT
NA	TRBV19	NA	TRBJ1-1	CASSLFTGPSEEAFF	TGTGCCAGTAGTCTTTTCACAGGCCCATCTGAGGAAGCTTTCTTT
NA	TRBV28	many	TRBJ1-6	CASSLGDLGGSPLHF	TGTGCCAGCAGTTTGGGGGACTTAGGCGGTTCACCCCTCCACTTT
TRBD2	TRBV7-7	many	TRBJ2-5	CASSKTRTSGRETQYF	TGTGCTAGCAGCAAAACCCGGACTAGCGGGAGGGAGACCCAGTACTTC